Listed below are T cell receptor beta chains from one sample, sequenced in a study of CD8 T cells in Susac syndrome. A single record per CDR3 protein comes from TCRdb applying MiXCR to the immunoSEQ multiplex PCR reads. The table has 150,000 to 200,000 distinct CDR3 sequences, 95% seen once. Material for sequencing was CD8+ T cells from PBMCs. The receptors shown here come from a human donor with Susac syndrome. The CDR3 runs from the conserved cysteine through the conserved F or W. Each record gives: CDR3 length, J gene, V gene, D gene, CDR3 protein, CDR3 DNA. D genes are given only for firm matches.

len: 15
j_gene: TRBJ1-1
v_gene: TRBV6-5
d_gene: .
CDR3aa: CASSFLGERVTEAFF
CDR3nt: TGTGCCAGCAGTTTCCTAGGGGAAAGGGTCACTGAAGCTTTCTTT

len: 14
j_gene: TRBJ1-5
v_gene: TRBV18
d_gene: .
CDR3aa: CASSPEGVGQPQHF
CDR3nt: TGTGCCAGCTCACCAGAGGGGGTTGGTCAGCCCCAGCATTTT

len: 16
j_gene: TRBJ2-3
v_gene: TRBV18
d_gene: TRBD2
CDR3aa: CASSPRTSGGIDTQYF
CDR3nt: TGTGCCAGCTCACCACGGACTAGCGGGGGGATAGATACGCAGTATTTT

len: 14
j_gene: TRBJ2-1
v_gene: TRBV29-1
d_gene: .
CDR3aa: CSVLAEGSYNEQFF
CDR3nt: TGCAGCGTCTTAGCGGAGGGCTCCTACAATGAGCAGTTCTTC

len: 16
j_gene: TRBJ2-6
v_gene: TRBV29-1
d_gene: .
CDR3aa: CSAIGAAGVGANVLTF
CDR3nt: TGCAGCGCCATTGGGGCCGCAGGGGTTGGGGCCAACGTCCTGACTTTC

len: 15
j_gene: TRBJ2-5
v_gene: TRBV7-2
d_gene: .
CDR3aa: CASSLGARLQETQYF
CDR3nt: TGTGCCAGCAGCTTAGGGGCCAGGCTCCAAGAGACCCAGTACTTC

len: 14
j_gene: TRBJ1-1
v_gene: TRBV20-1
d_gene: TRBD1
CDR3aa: CSASDRGLNTEAFF
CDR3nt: TGCAGTGCTAGTGACAGGGGATTAAACACTGAAGCTTTCTTT

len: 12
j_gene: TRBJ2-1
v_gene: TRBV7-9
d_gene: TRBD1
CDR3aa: CASSHTGAEQFF
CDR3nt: TGTGCCAGCAGCCACACAGGGGCTGAGCAGTTCTTC

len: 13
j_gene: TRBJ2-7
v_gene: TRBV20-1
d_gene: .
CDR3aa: CSAAQITSYEQYF
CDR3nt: TGCAGTGCCGCCCAAATCACCTCCTACGAGCAGTACTTC

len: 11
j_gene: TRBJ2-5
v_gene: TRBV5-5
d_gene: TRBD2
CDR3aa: CASGREETQYF
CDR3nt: TGTGCCAGCGGGAGGGAAGAGACCCAGTACTTC

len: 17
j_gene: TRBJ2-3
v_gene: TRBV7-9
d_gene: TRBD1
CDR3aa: CASSSPQGEWGTDTQYF
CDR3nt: TGTGCCAGCAGCTCCCCACAGGGGGAGTGGGGCACAGATACGCAGTATTTT

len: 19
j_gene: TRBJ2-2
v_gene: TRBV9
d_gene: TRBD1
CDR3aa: CASSPPGQALPRPGQELFF
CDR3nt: TGTGCCAGCAGCCCTCCGGGACAGGCCCTCCCGAGACCGGGCCAGGAGCTGTTTTTT

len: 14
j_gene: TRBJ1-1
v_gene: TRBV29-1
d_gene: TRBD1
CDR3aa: CSVTRGGADTEAFF
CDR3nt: TGCAGCGTCACCAGGGGGGGGGCTGACACTGAAGCTTTCTTT

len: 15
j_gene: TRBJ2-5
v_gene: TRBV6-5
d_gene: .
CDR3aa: CASRLGTVSQETQYF
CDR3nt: TGTGCCAGCAGACTTGGGACCGTGTCCCAAGAGACCCAGTACTTC